One sample yielded the 30 T cell receptor beta chains listed below, sequenced in a study of blood T cell repertoires in COVID-19. The method was immunoSEQ multiplex PCR; TCRdb's version includes in-frame clones alone and lacks a portion of them. Here the sample spans 250,000 to 350,000 clones, more than 70% being singletons. Sequenced: peripheral blood. These receptors were taken from a woman aged 25 to 39 with COVID-19, enrolled during active disease.

This chain uses TRBV3-1 (or the pseudogene TRBV3-2) with TRBJ2-1; 10 bases line up with TRBD2. J lost 7 bases, V lost 3 bases, and 9 bases had no gene match. From germline, CDR1 is LGHDT and CDR2 YNNKEL (reference sequence). This CDR3 contains 16 residues. CDR3 DNA: TGTGCCAGCAGCCAGGAGACTAGCGGGTCCCCAAATGAGCAGTTCTTC. Amino acid sequence: CASSQETSGSPNEQFF.

The CDR3 nucleotides are TGTGCCAGCAGTCCGCGGGAGGGCCGTTACAATGAGCAGTTCTTC. Translation: CASSPREGRYNEQFF. This chain links TRBV2 with TRBJ2-1, with 9 bases aligning to TRBD2. The V gene's germline CDR1 is SNHLY and CDR2 FYNNEI. V trimming: 5 bases; J trimming: 4 bases; junction bases outside the gene matches: 6. The CDR3 length is 15 residues.

This chain uses TRBV10-3 with TRBJ1-1, with D possibly TRBD1 on 6 matching bases. The CDR3 sequence is 15 residues long. CDR1 and CDR2 from the germline V gene are ENHRY and SYGVKD. V shed 0 bases and J shed 3 bases, with 11 bases lying between them. The CDR3 sequence is CAISESRGLYTEAFF. The CDR3 DNA follows: TGTGCCATCAGTGAGTCGCGGGGGCTGTACACTGAAGCTTTCTTT.

The chain recombines TRBV5-4 with TRBJ2-4, with unresolved D. The CDR3 loop spans 13 amino acids. CDR1 and CDR2 from the germline V gene are SGHNT and YYREEE (reference sequence). V lost 0 bases and J 4 bases, leaving 5 bases between the germline ends. The CDR3, as DNA: TGTGCCAGCAGCTTGGGGCCGAAAAACATTCAGTACTTC. Protein product: CASSLGPKNIQYF.

V gene TRBV6-5 combines with J gene TRBJ1-1; tentatively, D is TRBD1 (5 bases). The V end was cut by 6 bases, the J end by 0 bases, with 8 bases between. The CDR3 length is 13 residues. Germline CDR1 is MNHEY and CDR2 is SVGAGI. CDR3 region: CASRAGLNTEAFF. The CDR3 DNA reads as TGTGCCAGCAGGGCAGGGTTGAACACTGAAGCTTTCTTT.

The chain employs TRBV4-3 and TRBJ1-2, with 7 positions matching TRBD1. Germline V gives CDR1 LGHNA, CDR2 YSLEER. CDR3 length equals 15 residues. Trimming at V came to 0 bases and at J to 4 bases, leaving 5 bases not matched to a gene. The CDR3 protein is CASSQETTGTYGYTF. The CDR3 region has the DNA TGCGCCAGCAGCCAAGAAACGACAGGGACCTATGGCTACACCTTC.

V gene TRBV20-1 combines with J gene TRBJ2-7, with TRBD1 matching 9 bases. Germline loops: CDR1 DFQATT, CDR2 SNEGSKA (reference sequence). The V segment lost 3 bases and the J segment 6 bases; nucleotides outside the gene matches: 12. This CDR3 has 15 residues. This CDR3 reads CSASSGGDRASEQYF. CDR3 nucleotide sequence: TGCAGTGCTAGTAGTGGGGGGGACAGGGCGTCCGAGCAGTACTTC.

For the CDR3, the DNA is TGTGCCAGCAGCCCACCGGGACTAGCGGGAGGGACAGTGCAGTACTTC. This translates into CASSPPGLAGGTVQYF. The chain links TRBV6-6 to TRBJ2-7; 16 bases are shared with TRBD2. This CDR3 has 16 amino acids. Germline V gene lookup returns CDR1 MNHNY and CDR2 SVGAGI (reference sequence). V shed 6 bases, J shed 9 bases, and the junction held 11 bases outside the gene matches.

The chain couples TRBV24-1 to TRBJ1-4; 8 bases agree with TRBD1. V trimming: 2 bases; J trimming: 8 bases; junction bases outside the gene matches: 6. Germline V gene sequence: CDR1 KGHDR, CDR2 SFDVKD. The CDR3 loop spans 15 amino acids. CDR3 amino acids: CATSDSQGGDEKLFF. In DNA, the CDR3 is TGTGCCACCAGTGATTCACAGGGGGGGGACGAAAAACTGTTTTTT.

The chain has TRBV19 and TRBJ2-5; D is perhaps TRBD2 (6 bases). Trimming stripped 5 bases from V and 5 bases from J, with 9 bases between. The CDR3 spans 12 residues. Germline V CDR1 and CDR2: LNHDA, SQIVND (reference sequence). The CDR3 coding sequence is TGTGCCAGTAGTCCCCGGGGGGAGACCCAGTACTTC. Its protein is CASSPRGETQYF.

This clone appeared once. The chain uses TRBV30 and TRBJ1-2; 12 bases align to TRBD1. V lost 0 bases, J lost 7 bases, and 9 bases stayed unmatched. This CDR3 spans 16 amino acids. Germline CDR1 GTSNPN, CDR2 SVGIG (reference sequence). In DNA form, the CDR3 reads TGTGCCTGGAGTGTAACCGGGACAGGGGGCTTTGGTGGCTACACCTTC. Amino acid sequence: CAWSVTGTGGFGGYTF. The entire variable domain, with the rest obtained from reference TRBV30 and TRBJ1-2, is as follows: SQTIHQWPATLVQPVGSPLSLECTVEGTSNPNLYWYRQAAGRGLQLLFYSVGIGQISSEVPQNLSASRPQDRQFILSSKKLLLSDSGFYLCAWSVTGTGGFGGYTFGSGTRLTVV.

This chain joins TRBV7-9 and TRBJ1-2; D remains ambiguous. Deletions cut 1 base from V and 7 bases from J, with 10 bases between. The germline V gene encodes CDR1 SEHNR and CDR2 FQNEAQ (reference sequence). The CDR3 spans 13 residues. The CDR3 DNA follows: TGTGCCAGCAGCTTAGACTCGCGTAGTGGCTACACCTTC. Translation: CASSLDSRSGYTF.

The rearrangement uses TRBV5-1 and TRBJ2-1; TRBD1 matches at 9 bases. Per the germline V gene, CDR1 is SGHRS and CDR2 is YFSETQ. The CDR3 consists of 16 residues. V dropped 4 bases and J dropped 0; count of bases not matched to a gene: 5. CDR3 DNA: TGCGCCAGCAGCCCGCCGACAGGGGGCTCCTACAATGAGCAGTTCTTC. Translating it yields CASSPPTGGSYNEQFF.

The CDR3 loop reads CASSRGVGETQYF. The CDR3 DNA reads TGTGCCAGCAGCCGGGGGGTAGGAGAGACCCAGTACTTC. The chain is built from TRBV3-1 (or the pseudogene TRBV3-2) and TRBJ2-5; D perhaps matches TRBD2 (6 bases). The CDR3 runs 13 residues. Trimming cost V 4 bases and J 4 bases, with 10 bases left between them. Per germline, CDR1 LGHDT and CDR2 YNNKEL (reference sequence).

This chain links TRBV2 with TRBJ2-7; no definite D call. The CDR3 runs to 12 residues. CDR1 is SNHLY and CDR2 is FYNNEI in the germline V gene. V dropped 6 bases and J dropped 3 bases, with 9 bases sitting between them. The CDR3 coding sequence is TGTGCCAGCAGAGAAAACAACTACGAGCAGTACTTC. Translating it yields CASRENNYEQYF.

The chain uses TRBV6-1 and TRBJ1-4; the D gene is possibly TRBD1 (5 bases). Germline V CDR1 and CDR2: MNHNS, SASEGT. The V end was cut by 1 base, the J end by 0 bases, with 12 bases between. This CDR3 contains 17 residues. CDR3 amino acids: CASSEGFGGATNEKLFF. The CDR3 DNA sequence: TGTGCCAGCAGTGAAGGGTTCGGGGGGGCAACTAATGAAAAACTGTTTTTT.

The chain links TRBV24-1 to TRBJ2-7, with 7 bases matching TRBD1. This CDR3 has 15 residues. CDR1 is KGHDR, CDR2 SFDVKD, per germline. Trimming at V came to 3 bases and at J to 6 bases, leaving 10 bases not matched to a gene. CDR3 coding DNA: TGTGCCACCAGTGATCCAGACAGGGCCGGAGGCGAGCAGTACTTC. Translation gives CATSDPDRAGGEQYF.

The chain carries TRBV5-1 and TRBJ2-7; 8 bases line up with TRBD2. V shed 4 bases, J shed 0 bases, and the junction held 12 bases outside the gene matches. CDR3 length: 17 amino acids. Germline V gene sequence: CDR1 SGHRS, CDR2 YFSETQ. The CDR3 sequence: CASSPVKLADPSYEQYF. The CDR3 coding sequence is TGCGCCAGCAGCCCCGTCAAACTAGCGGACCCCTCCTACGAGCAGTACTTC.

This clone was observed a few times. The chain links TRBV28 to TRBJ1-1; possible D gene TRBD1, 6 bases. Germline loops: CDR1 MDHEN, CDR2 SYDVKM. The CDR3 extends over 12 amino acids. V was clipped by 5 bases and J by 7 bases, with 11 bases between them. CDR3: CASSEQGFEAFF. CDR3 nucleotides: TGTGCCAGCAGTGAACAGGGTTTTGAAGCTTTCTTT.

The V call is TRBV7-2, the J call TRBJ2-1; D is perhaps TRBD1 (5 bases). Germline-derived CDR1 and CDR2 are SGHTA and FQGNSA. The CDR3 has 11 residues. Trimming pared 7 bases from V and 8 bases from J, leaving 9 bases between. CDR3 sequence (DNA): TGTGCCAGCACTTTAGGGGATGAGCAGTTCTTC. Its protein product is CASTLGDEQFF.

The chain links TRBV2 to TRBJ1-2, with TRBD1 matching 8 bases. The CDR3 contains 13 residues. Germline V lookup: CDR1 SNHLY, CDR2 FYNNEI. Trimming removed 1 base from V and 8 bases from J; junction bases left unmatched: 3. The CDR3 bases are TGTGCCAGCAGTGAAGACAGGGGGAAGGGCTACACCTTC. This sequence encodes CASSEDRGKGYTF.

This chain joins TRBV15 and TRBJ1-2; D possibly corresponds to TRBD1 (5 bases). V lost 1 base to trimming and J lost 4 bases, with 13 bases between them. Germline CDR1 LNHNV, CDR2 YYDKDF (reference sequence). The CDR3 is 15 amino acids. CDR3 in DNA: TGTGCCACCAGCAGAGCTGGGGGAGGTACCTATGGCTACACCTTC. It translates to CATSRAGGGTYGYTF.

This clone showed up just a few times. The chain joins TRBV2 to TRBJ1-5; D remains ambiguous. Trimming stripped 4 bases from V and 2 bases from J, with 12 bases between. CDR3 length: 15 amino acids. The germline V gene encodes CDR1 SNHLY and CDR2 FYNNEI. In nucleotides, the CDR3 is TGTGCCAGCAGTGCGGAGGGTCGTGGCAATCAGCCCCAGCATTTT. Its translation: CASSAEGRGNQPQHF.

This clone was detected only once. This chain's CDR3 is CASSLADFQPQHF. The CDR3 coding sequence is TGTGCCAGCAGCTTAGCCGACTTCCAGCCCCAGCATTTT. The chain links TRBV7-8 to TRBJ1-5, with D hard to call. Germline CDR1 SGHVS, CDR2 FQNEAQ. Trimming took off 0 bases at V and 7 bases at J, with 7 bases between the two ends. The CDR3 spans 13 residues. The entire variable domain, with the rest obtained from reference TRBV7-8 and TRBJ1-5, is as follows: GAGVSQSPRYKVAKRGQDVALRCDPISGHVSLFWYQQALGQGPEFLTYFQNEAQLDKSGLPSDRFFAERPEGSVSTLKIQRTQQEDSAVYLCASSLADFQPQHFGDGTRLSIL.

V usage is TRBV10-2 and J usage is TRBJ2-3; D may be TRBD2 (6 bases). Between the trimmed V and J ends, which lost 4 bases and 6 bases, there was a span of 11 bases. This CDR3 region has 13 residues. The germline gives CDR1 WSHSY, CDR2 SAAADI. This CDR3 is CASSARLVDTQYF. Written as DNA, the CDR3 is TGCGCCAGCAGTGCCCGACTAGTTGATACGCAGTATTTT.

The V call is TRBV11-2, the J call TRBJ1-4, with D hard to call. CDR1 is SGHAT, CDR2 FQNNGV, per germline. Trimming stripped 4 bases from V and 13 bases from J, with 7 bases between. The CDR3 covers 10 residues. This chain's CDR3 is CASSSRGLFF. CDR3 nucleotide sequence: TGTGCCAGCAGCTCGCGGGGACTGTTTTTT.

The chain carries TRBV18 and TRBJ2-7, with 12 bases aligning to TRBD2. J lost 2 bases, V lost 1 base, and 6 bases had no gene match. This CDR3 region has 17 residues. CDR1 KGHSH and CDR2 LQKENI come from the germline V gene. The CDR3 sequence is CASSPQRTSGIPYEQYF. CDR3 bases: TGTGCCAGCTCACCACAGCGGACTAGCGGGATTCCCTACGAGCAGTACTTC.

V gene TRBV29-1 combines with J gene TRBJ1-4, with TRBD1 matching over 8 bases. V trimming: 6 bases; J trimming: 5 bases; junction bases outside the gene matches: 2. Looked up from germline, CDR1 is SQVTM and CDR2 is ANQGSEA. The CDR3 spans 12 residues. The CDR3 coding sequence is TGCAGCGTCCGACAGGGGAATGAAAAACTGTTTTTT. It translates to CSVRQGNEKLFF. Variable domain in full (rest from reference TRBV29-1 and TRBJ1-4): SAVISQKPSRDICQRGTSLTIQCQVDSQVTMMFWYRQQPGQSLTLIATANQGSEATYESGFVIDKFPISRPNLTFSTLTVSNMSPEDSSIYLCSVRQGNEKLFFGSGTQLSVL.

The chain links TRBV5-1 to TRBJ2-3; TRBD2 matches 12 bases. The V gene's germline CDR1 is SGHRS and CDR2 YFSETQ. The CDR3 consists of 15 residues. The J segment lost 9 bases and the V segment lost 4 bases, leaving 9 bases of the junction unmatched. The CDR3 DNA follows: TGCGCCAGCAGCGATCACAGGACTAGCGGGACGACGCAGTATTTT. Translated: CASSDHRTSGTTQYF.

J is TRBJ1-3 and V is TRBV13; D gene unclear. V lost 6 bases and J lost 4, with 13 bases in between. The CDR3 consists of 14 residues. Germline lookup yields CDR1 PRHDT and CDR2 FYEKMQ (reference sequence). This chain's CDR3 is CASRYAGEGNTIYF. CDR3 coding DNA: TGTGCCAGCAGATACGCTGGGGAGGGAAACACCATATATTTT.